This TCR beta chain originates from a study of blood T cell repertoires in COVID-19. Assay: immunoSEQ multiplex PCR; the TCRdb copy retains only in-frame clones and omits some. The sample records 250,000 to 300,000 clones, more than 75% being singletons. The CDR3 totals 15 residues. V lost 2 bases to trimming and J lost 6 bases, with 13 bases between them. Germline V CDR1 and CDR2: KGHSH, LQKENI. The sequenced material came from PBMCs or T cells enriched from blood (not recorded which). This clonotype was sampled from a woman in her forties with acute COVID-19. V usage is TRBV18 and J usage is TRBJ2-2, with TRBD2 as a possible D gene (5 bases). CDR3 sequence: CASSPVHGLSGELFF. Here the CDR3 DNA reads TGTGCCAGCTCACCAGTCCATGGACTTTCCGGGGAGCTGTTTTTT.